This T cell receptor (beta chain) was obtained from a study of vaccination and CD4 T cells after COVID-19. About the study: Six men and four women formed the convalescents, two being Hispanic.

Treatment in this sample: roughly nine-day PBMC culture with coronavirus spike peptide pools or control peptides (ViraFEST assay). At the Johns Hopkins FTIC core, DNA taken from cultured CD4+ T cells was sequenced by way of the Oncomine TCR Beta short-read assay. TCRdb reprocessed the PCR reads with MiXCR, giving one entry per CDR3 protein. This sample carries 20,000 to 25,000 distinct CDR3 sequences, around two fifths of them seen once, and the ten largest clones take roughly 14%. CDR3 length: 13 amino acids. Germline V CDR1 and CDR2: DFQATT, SNEGSKA (reference sequence). With respect to this clonotype: The antigen remains undetermined. The junction shows a germline mismatch at one end, possibly a read error.

This clonotype was sampled from a human donor who had recovered from COVID-19. This chain links TRBV20-1 with TRBJ1-2, with a weak D call TRBD1 (6 bases). The sample consisted of CD4+ T cells from blood, cultured in vitro. This CDR3 reads CSAREGGRYGYTF. DNA for the CDR3: TGCAGTGCAAGAGAAGGGGGGCGTTATGGCTACACCTTC.